A selection of T cell receptor beta chains follows, all from one sample in a study of graft-versus-host responses after intestinal transplantation. TCRdb keeps only in-frame clones here, not all; method: immunoSEQ multiplex PCR. The data contain about 26,000 clones, roughly 82% of them seen just once; the ten biggest clones take up around 0.72%. Their antigens are not known. Sequenced material: unstimulated CD4+ T cells sorted from spleen or lymph node cells, taken before intestinal transplant. The source is a human donor who received an intestinal transplant. The CDR3 runs from the conserved cysteine through the conserved F or W. The D gene is left open where the match is weak. Size is omitted from some rows. Given values are once, few, many or a class for expanded clones.

clone_size	d_call	v_call	j_call	cdr3_nt	cdr3_aa
-	-	TRBV11-2	TRBJ2-5	TGTGCCAGCAGTATAGGGGGGCTATTCCAAGAGACCCAGTACTTC	CASSIGGLFQETQYF
-	TRBD1	TRBV9	TRBJ1-4	TGTGCCAGCAGCCCCAGGGGGCAGAACGAAAAACTGTTTTTT	CASSPRGQNEKLFF
-	-	TRBV18	TRBJ2-7	TGTGCCAGCTCACTTACGATAGCGGATTCCTACGAGCAGTACTTC	CASSLTIADSYEQYF
-	-	TRBV9	TRBJ2-5	TGTGCCAGCAGCCAAACACCGGGTACCCAAGAGACCCAGTACTTC	CASSQTPGTQETQYF
-	-	TRBV9	TRBJ1-1	TGTGCCAGCAGCGTAGTGCCGGGGAACACTGAAGCTTTCTTT	CASSVVPGNTEAFF
few	-	TRBV21-1	TRBJ1-1	TGTGCCAGCAGCCGACGGGACACTGAAGCTTTCTTT	CASSRRDTEAFF
-	-	TRBV7-9	TRBJ1-1	TGTGCCAGCAGCTTGCGGGGTAACACTGAAGCTTTCTTT	CASSLRGNTEAFF
-	TRBD2	TRBV5-1	TRBJ2-7	TGCGCCAGCAGCTTGGAACTAGCGGGGCCCCCCTACGAGCAGTACTTC	CASSLELAGPPYEQYF
-	TRBD1	TRBV2	TRBJ1-2	TGTGCCAGCAAGGAAGACAGGGCTACTAACTATGGCTACACCTTC	CASKEDRATNYGYTF
-	-	TRBV5-4	TRBJ2-3	TGTGCCAGCAGCTTGGGGCAGGCCTTCACAGATACGCAGTATTTT	CASSLGQAFTDTQYF
-	-	TRBV6-1	TRBJ1-2	TGTGCCAGCAGTGAAGGGAACTATGGCTACACCTTC	CASSEGNYGYTF
-	-	TRBV6-1	TRBJ1-4	TGTGCCAGCAGTGTTGATTGGGTAACTAATGAAAAACTGTTTTTT	CASSVDWVTNEKLFF
-	-	TRBV12-1	TRBJ2-7	TGTGCCAGCAGCTTTGGGGACTATGAGACCGAGCAGTACTTC	CASSFGDYETEQYF